A single sample gave rise to the 12 T cell receptor beta chains below, sequenced in a study of T cell responses to AZD1222 COVID-19 vaccine. The table came from immunoSEQ multiplex PCR; TCRdb's copy has only in-frame clones and leaves some out. The profile shows roughly 260,000 clones, over 90% of them singletons. Material: peripheral blood, obtained on day 0 of AZD1222 vaccination. These receptors all stem from an adult in good health.

This clone was seen once. V is TRBV6-5 and J is TRBJ1-1; D unresolved. The CDR3 runs to 14 residues. CDR1 is MNHEY, CDR2 SVGAGI, per germline. V was cut by 0 bases and J by 1 base, with 6 bases left in between. The CDR3 sequence is CASSYSDENTEAFF. CDR3 in DNA: TGTGCCAGCAGTTACTCGGACGAGAACACTGAAGCTTTCTTT.

J is TRBJ2-7 and V is TRBV7-9; D is unresolved. V lost 1 base to trimming and J lost 5 bases, with 9 bases between them. CDR3 length equals 13 residues. CDR1 is SEHNR, CDR2 FQNEAQ, per germline (reference sequence). CDR3: CASSLVTADEQYF. For the CDR3, the DNA is TGTGCCAGCAGCTTAGTGACTGCTGACGAGCAGTACTTC.

The chain recombines TRBV29-1 with TRBJ1-1, with D unresolved. Deletions cut 5 bases from V and 5 bases from J, with 12 bases between. The CDR3 has 12 amino acids. Germline V lookup: CDR1 SQVTM, CDR2 ANQGSEA. The CDR3 sequence: CSVIEGITEAFF. CDR3 sequence (DNA): TGCAGCGTTATAGAAGGGATTACTGAAGCTTTCTTT. The whole variable domain, filled in from reference TRBV29-1 and TRBJ1-1, reads SAVISQKPSRDICQRGTSLTIQCQVDSQVTMMFWYRQQPGQSLTLIATANQGSEATYESGFVIDKFPISRPNLTFSTLTVSNMSPEDSSIYLCSVIEGITEAFFGQGTRLTVV.

This chain uses TRBV6-5 with TRBJ2-7; TRBD2 matches 9 bases. The J segment lost 2 bases and the V segment lost 0 bases, leaving 5 bases of the junction unmatched. The germline gives CDR1 MNHEY, CDR2 SVGAGI. CDR3 length: 16 amino acids. DNA of the CDR3: TGTGCCAGCAGTTACTCGATTCTAGCGGGACCCTACGAGCAGTACTTC. It specifies CASSYSILAGPYEQYF.

The chain joins TRBV28 to TRBJ2-7; 10 bases are shared with TRBD2. V lost 1 base, J lost 1 base, and 4 bases stayed unmatched. The CDR3 sequence is 16 residues long. From germline, CDR1 is MDHEN and CDR2 SYDVKM. CDR3: CASSLFLAGVSYEQYF. The CDR3 DNA follows: TGTGCCAGCAGTTTATTTCTAGCGGGGGTTTCCTACGAGCAGTACTTC. The variable domain in full, completed from reference TRBV28 and TRBJ2-7, reads DVKVTQSSRYLVKRTGEKVFLECVQDMDHENMFWYRQDPGLGLRLIYFSYDVKMKEKGDIPEGYSVSREKKERFSLILESASTNQTSMYLCASSLFLAGVSYEQYFGPGTRLTVT.

This chain joins TRBV2 and TRBJ1-1, with D unresolved. V lost 3 bases and J 5 bases, leaving 10 bases between the germline ends. CDR1 SNHLY and CDR2 FYNNEI come from the germline V gene. This CDR3 is 13 amino acids long. Here the CDR3 DNA reads TGTGCCAGCAGTGACGGCTCGGAGACTGAAGCTTTCTTT. It specifies CASSDGSETEAFF.

V gene TRBV6-2 or TRBV6-3 combines with J gene TRBJ1-2, with D unresolved. With 4 bases removed from V and 6 bases from J, the gap between germline ends came to 12 bases. Germline V gene sequence: CDR1 MNHEY, CDR2 SVGEGT. The CDR3 is made up of 13 amino acids. CDR3 DNA: TGTGCCAGCAGTTTCATCGGGAGTGATGGCTACACCTTC. This encodes CASSFIGSDGYTF.

This clone was counted once. This chain links TRBV5-1 with TRBJ1-1, with 9 nucleotides matching TRBD1. The CDR3 length is 16 residues. The J segment lost 0 bases and the V segment lost 5 bases, leaving 8 bases of the junction unmatched. Germline values: CDR1 SGHRS, CDR2 YFSETQ. The CDR3, as DNA: TGCGCCAGCAGTCCTACAGGGGGCCGCATGAACACTGAAGCTTTCTTT. As protein: CASSPTGGRMNTEAFF.

The chain uses TRBV27 and TRBJ1-5; TRBD1 agrees at 7 bases. Germline-derived CDR1 and CDR2 are MNHEY and SMNVEV (reference sequence). V shed 4 bases and J 3 bases; nucleotides not matched to a gene: 9. This CDR3 has 16 amino acids. The CDR3 spells CASSSLWTGLNQPQHF. The CDR3 nucleotides are TGTGCCAGCAGTTCCCTATGGACAGGCCTCAATCAGCCCCAGCATTTT.

The V and J genes are TRBV10-3 and TRBJ2-1, with TRBD1 matching over 7 bases. Looked up from germline, CDR1 is ENHRY and CDR2 is SYGVKD. This CDR3 contains 15 residues. Trimming removed 4 bases from V and 4 bases from J; junction bases left unmatched: 7. The CDR3 is CAISASGTAYNEQFF. Here the CDR3 DNA reads TGTGCCATCAGTGCTTCCGGGACAGCATACAATGAGCAGTTCTTC.

V and J are TRBV28 and TRBJ2-7; 7 nucleotides match TRBD1. From germline, CDR1 is MDHEN and CDR2 SYDVKM. The trim removed 3 bases at V and 4 bases at J, leaving 12 bases unmatched. The CDR3 contains 16 residues. This chain's CDR3 is CASSLSGTDLYYEQYF. The CDR3 nucleotides are TGTGCCAGCAGTTTGTCAGGGACAGACCTTTATTACGAGCAGTACTTC.

This clone is a singleton in its sample. The CDR3 region has the DNA TGCAGCGCCGTCGGCGGGAGAAACACCGGGGAGCTGTTTTTT. It specifies CSAVGGRNTGELFF. V is TRBV29-1 and J is TRBJ2-2, with TRBD2 matching over 7 bases. Germline V gives CDR1 SQVTM, CDR2 ANQGSEA. The CDR3 totals 14 residues. With 7 bases clipped from V and 2 bases from J, the junction kept 7 bases outside the gene matches.